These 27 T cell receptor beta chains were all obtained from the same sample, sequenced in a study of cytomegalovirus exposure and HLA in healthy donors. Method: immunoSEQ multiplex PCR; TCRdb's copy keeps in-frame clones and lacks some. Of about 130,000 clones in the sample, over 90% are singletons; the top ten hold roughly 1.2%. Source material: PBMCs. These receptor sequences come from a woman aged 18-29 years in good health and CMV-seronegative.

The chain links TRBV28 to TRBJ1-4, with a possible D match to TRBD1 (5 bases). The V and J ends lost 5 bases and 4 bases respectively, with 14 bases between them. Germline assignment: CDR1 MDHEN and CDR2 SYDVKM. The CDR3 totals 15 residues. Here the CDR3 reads CASSKPRGLNEKLFF. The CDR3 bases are TGTGCCAGCAGTAAGCCGAGGGGACTTAATGAAAAACTGTTTTTT.

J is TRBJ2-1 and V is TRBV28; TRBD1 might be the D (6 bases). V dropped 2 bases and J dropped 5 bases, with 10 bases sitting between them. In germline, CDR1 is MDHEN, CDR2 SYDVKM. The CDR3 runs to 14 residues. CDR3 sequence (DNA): TGTGCCAGCAGTTTAGGACAGTTAAACAATGAGCAGTTCTTC. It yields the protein CASSLGQLNNEQFF.

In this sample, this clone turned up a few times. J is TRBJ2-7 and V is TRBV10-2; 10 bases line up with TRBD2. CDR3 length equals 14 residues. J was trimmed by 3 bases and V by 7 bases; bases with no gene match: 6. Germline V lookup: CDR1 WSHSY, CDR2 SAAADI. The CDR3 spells CASTLLAGGYEQYF. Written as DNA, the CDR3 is TGCGCCAGCACCCTCTTAGCGGGAGGCTACGAGCAGTACTTC.

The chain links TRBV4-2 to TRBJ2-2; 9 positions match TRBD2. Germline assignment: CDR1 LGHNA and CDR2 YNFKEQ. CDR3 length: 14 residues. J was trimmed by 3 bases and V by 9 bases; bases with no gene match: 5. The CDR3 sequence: CASRAGGDTGELFF. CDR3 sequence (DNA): TGTGCCAGTCGGGCGGGGGGGGACACCGGGGAGCTGTTTTTT.

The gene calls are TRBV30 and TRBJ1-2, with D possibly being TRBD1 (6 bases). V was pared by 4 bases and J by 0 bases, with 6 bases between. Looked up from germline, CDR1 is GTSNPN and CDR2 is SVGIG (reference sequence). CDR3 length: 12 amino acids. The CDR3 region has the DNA TGTGCCTGGACAGGGGCTAACTATGGCTACACCTTC. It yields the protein CAWTGANYGYTF.

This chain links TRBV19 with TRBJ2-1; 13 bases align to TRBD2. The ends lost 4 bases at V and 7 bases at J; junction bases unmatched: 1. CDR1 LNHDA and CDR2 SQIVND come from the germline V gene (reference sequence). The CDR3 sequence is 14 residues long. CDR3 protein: CASSTGLAGNEQFF. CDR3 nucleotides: TGTGCCAGTAGTACGGGACTAGCGGGAAATGAGCAGTTCTTC.

In DNA, the CDR3 is TGTGCCAGCAGAGGGACAGGGAGGGGCCCTGAAGCTTTCTTT. Amino acid sequence: CASRGTGRGPEAFF. The J gene is TRBJ1-1, the V gene TRBV6-6, with 9 nucleotides matching TRBD1. The junction had 8 bases not matched to a gene; V was cut back by 6 bases and J by 6 bases. The germline CDR1 and CDR2 sequences are MNHNY and SVGAGI (reference sequence). The length of the CDR3 is 14 residues.

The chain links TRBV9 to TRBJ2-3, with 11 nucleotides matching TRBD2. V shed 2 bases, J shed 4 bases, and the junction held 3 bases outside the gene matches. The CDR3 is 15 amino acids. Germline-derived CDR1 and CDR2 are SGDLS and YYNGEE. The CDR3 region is CASSVSGGAPDTQYF. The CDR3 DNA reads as TGTGCCAGCAGCGTTAGCGGGGGGGCCCCAGATACGCAGTATTTT.

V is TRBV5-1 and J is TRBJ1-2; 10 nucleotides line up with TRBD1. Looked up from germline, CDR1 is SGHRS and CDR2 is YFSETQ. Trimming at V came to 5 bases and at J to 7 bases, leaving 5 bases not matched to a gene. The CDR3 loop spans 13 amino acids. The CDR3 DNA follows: TGCGCCAGCAGGCCCGACAGGGGGCTTGGCTACACCTTC. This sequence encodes CASRPDRGLGYTF. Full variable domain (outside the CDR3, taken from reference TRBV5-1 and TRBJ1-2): KAGVTQTPRYLIKTRGQQVTLSCSPISGHRSVSWYQQTPGQGLQFLFEYFSETQRNKGNFPGRFSGRQFSNSRSEMNVSTLELGDSALYLCASRPDRGLGYTFGSGTRLTVV.

The CDR3 spells CASRTTGGPYNEQFF. DNA of the CDR3: TGTGCCAGCAGGACAACAGGGGGTCCCTACAATGAGCAGTTCTTC. The J gene is TRBJ2-1, the V gene TRBV6-5, with 8 bases lining up with TRBD1. The J segment lost 2 bases and the V segment lost 6 bases, leaving 6 bases of the junction unmatched. The CDR3 covers 15 residues. CDR1 and CDR2 from the germline V gene are MNHEY and SVGAGI.

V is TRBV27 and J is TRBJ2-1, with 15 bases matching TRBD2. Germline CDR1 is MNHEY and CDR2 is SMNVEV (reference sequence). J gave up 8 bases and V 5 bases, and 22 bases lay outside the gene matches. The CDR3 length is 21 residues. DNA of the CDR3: TGTGCCAGCAGTCCGGGAGCCGGACTAGCGGGAGGGGGGAAGTATCGGGATGAGCAGTTCTTC. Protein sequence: CASSPGAGLAGGGKYRDEQFF.

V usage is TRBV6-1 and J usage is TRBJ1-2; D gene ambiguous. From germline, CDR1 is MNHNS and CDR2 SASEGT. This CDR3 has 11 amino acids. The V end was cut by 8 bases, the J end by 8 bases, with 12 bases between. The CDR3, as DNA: TGTGCCAGCCGTCTGAGCGGGGGCTACACCTTC. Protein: CASRLSGGYTF.

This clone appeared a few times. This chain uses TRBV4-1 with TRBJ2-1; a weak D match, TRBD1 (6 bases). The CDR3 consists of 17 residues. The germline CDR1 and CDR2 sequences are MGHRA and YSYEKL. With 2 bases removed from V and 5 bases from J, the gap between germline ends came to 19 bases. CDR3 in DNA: TGCGCCAGCAGCCAATGGGATTGGGGGCTCGGGGACAATGAGCAGTTCTTC. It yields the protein CASSQWDWGLGDNEQFF.

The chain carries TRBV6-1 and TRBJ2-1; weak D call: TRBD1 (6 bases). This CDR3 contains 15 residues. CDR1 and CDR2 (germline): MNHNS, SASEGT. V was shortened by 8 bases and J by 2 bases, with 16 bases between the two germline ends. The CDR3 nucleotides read TGTGCCAGCCAGGGGTTGGTCCTAACCTACAATGAGCAGTTCTTC. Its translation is CASQGLVLTYNEQFF.

CDR3 loop: CASSLATQGTEAFF. The CDR3 DNA reads as TGCGCCAGCAGCTTGGCCACCCAGGGGACTGAAGCTTTCTTT. The V and J genes are TRBV5-1 and TRBJ1-1, with D possibly TRBD1 on 6 matching bases. CDR1 SGHRS and CDR2 YFSETQ come from the germline V gene. V was pared by 0 bases and J by 5 bases, with 11 bases between. The CDR3 runs 14 residues. The full variable domain, in which reference TRBV5-1 and TRBJ1-1 provide the parts outside the CDR3, is KAGVTQTPRYLIKTRGQQVTLSCSPISGHRSVSWYQQTPGQGLQFLFEYFSETQRNKGNFPGRFSGRQFSNSRSEMNVSTLELGDSALYLCASSLATQGTEAFFGQGTRLTVV.

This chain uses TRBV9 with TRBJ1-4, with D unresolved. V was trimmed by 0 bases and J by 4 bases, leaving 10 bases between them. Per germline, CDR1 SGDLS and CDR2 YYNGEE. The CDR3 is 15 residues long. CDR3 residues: CASSVESVINEKLFF. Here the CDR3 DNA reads TGTGCCAGCAGCGTAGAATCCGTTATTAATGAAAAACTGTTTTTT.

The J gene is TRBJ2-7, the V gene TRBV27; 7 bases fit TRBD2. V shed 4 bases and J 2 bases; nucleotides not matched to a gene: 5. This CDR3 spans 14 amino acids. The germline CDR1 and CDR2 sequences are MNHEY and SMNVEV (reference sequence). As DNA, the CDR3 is TGTGCCAGCAGTTCCGGACTAGGGGCCTACGAGCAGTACTTC. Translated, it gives CASSSGLGAYEQYF.

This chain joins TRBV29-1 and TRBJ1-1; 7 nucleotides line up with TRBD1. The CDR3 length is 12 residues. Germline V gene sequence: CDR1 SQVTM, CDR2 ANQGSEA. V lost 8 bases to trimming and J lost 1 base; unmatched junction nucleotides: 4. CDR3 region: CSLWTGNTEAFF. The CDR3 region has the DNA TGCAGCCTCTGGACAGGGAACACTGAAGCTTTCTTT.

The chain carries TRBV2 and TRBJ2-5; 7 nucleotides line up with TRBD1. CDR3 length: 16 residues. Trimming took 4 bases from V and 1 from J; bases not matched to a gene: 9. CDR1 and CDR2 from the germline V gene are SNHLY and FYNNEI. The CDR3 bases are TGTGCCAGCAGTGGCTTCGGGACAGAGTCCCAAGAGACCCAGTACTTC. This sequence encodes CASSGFGTESQETQYF. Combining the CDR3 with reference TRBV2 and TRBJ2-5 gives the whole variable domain EPEVTQTPSHQVTQMGQEVILRCVPISNHLYFYWYRQILGQKVEFLVSFYNNEISEKSEIFDDQFSVERPDGSNFTLKIRSTKLEDSAMYFCASSGFGTESQETQYFGPGTRLLVL.

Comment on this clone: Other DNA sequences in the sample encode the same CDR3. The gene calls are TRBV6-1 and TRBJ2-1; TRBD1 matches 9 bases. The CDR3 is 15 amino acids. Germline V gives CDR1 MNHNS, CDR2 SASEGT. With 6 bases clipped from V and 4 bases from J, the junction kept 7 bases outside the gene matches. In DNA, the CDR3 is TGTGCCAGCAGCGCGGGGGACAGGGTATACAATGAGCAGTTCTTC. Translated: CASSAGDRVYNEQFF.

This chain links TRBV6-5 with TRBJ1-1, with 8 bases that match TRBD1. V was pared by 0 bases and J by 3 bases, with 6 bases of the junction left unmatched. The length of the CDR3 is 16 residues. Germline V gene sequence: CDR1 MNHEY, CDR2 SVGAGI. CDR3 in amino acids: CASSYSALTGDTEAFF. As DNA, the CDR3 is TGTGCCAGCAGTTACTCGGCTTTGACAGGGGACACTGAAGCTTTCTTT.

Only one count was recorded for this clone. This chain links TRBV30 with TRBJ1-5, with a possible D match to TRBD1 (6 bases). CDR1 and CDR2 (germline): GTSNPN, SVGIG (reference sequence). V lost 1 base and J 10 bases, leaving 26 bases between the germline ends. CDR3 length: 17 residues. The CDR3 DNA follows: TGTGCCTGGAGTGCTGGGGGCCCTGACCTACCAGGGTATCCCCAGCATTTT. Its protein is CAWSAGGPDLPGYPQHF. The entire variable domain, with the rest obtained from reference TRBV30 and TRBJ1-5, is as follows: SQTIHQWPATLVQPVGSPLSLECTVEGTSNPNLYWYRQAAGRGLQLLFYSVGIGQISSEVPQNLSASRPQDRQFILSSKKLLLSDSGFYLCAWSAGGPDLPGYPQHFGDGTRLSIL.

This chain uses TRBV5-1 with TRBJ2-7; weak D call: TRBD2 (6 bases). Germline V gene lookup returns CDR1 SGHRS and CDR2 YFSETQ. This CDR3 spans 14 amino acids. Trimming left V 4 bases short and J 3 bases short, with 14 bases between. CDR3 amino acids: CASSPVGGIYEQYF. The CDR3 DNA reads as TGCGCCAGCAGCCCCGTAGGCGGGATCTACGAGCAGTACTTC.

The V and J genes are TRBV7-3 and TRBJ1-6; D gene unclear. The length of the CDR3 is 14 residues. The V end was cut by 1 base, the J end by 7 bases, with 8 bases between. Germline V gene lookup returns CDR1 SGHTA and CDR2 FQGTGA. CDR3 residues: CASSLMAGNSPLHF. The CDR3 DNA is TGTGCCAGCAGCTTAATGGCAGGCAATTCACCCCTCCACTTT.

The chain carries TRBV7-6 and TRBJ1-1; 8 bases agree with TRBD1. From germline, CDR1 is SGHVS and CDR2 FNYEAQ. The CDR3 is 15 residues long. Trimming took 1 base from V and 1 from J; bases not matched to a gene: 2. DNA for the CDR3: TGTGCCAGCAGCTTAGGGACAGGGAGGAACACTGAAGCTTTCTTT. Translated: CASSLGTGRNTEAFF.

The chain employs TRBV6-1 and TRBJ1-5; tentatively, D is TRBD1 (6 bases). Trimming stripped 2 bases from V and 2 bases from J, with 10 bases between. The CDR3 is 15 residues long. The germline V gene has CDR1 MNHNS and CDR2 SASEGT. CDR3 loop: CASSELGARNQPQHF. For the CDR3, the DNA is TGTGCCAGCAGTGAATTGGGGGCCCGCAATCAGCCCCAGCATTTT.

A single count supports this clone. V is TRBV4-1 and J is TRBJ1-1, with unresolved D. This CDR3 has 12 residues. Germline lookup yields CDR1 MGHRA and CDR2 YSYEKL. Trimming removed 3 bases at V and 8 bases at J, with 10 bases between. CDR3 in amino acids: CASSQGRAEAFF. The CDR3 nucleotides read TGCGCCAGCAGCCAGGGGAGGGCCGAAGCTTTCTTT.